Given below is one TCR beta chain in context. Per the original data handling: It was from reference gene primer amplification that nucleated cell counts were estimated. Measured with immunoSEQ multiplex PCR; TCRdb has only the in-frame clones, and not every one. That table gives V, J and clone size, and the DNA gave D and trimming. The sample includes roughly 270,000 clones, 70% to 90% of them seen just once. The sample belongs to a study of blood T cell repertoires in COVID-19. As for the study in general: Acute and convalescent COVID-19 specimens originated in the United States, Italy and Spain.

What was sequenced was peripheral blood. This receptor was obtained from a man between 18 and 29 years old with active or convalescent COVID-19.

In DNA, the CDR3 is TGCGCCAGCAGCCCATCCGCAGGGGGCTCGGAGACCCAGTACTTC. Residues: CASSPSAGGSETQYF. The rearrangement links TRBV4-1 to TRBJ2-5; TRBD1 aligns across 8 bases. CDR1 is MGHRA and CDR2 is YSYEKL in the germline V gene. J was trimmed by 5 bases and V by 4 bases; bases with no gene match: 9. The CDR3 spans 15 residues.